The sequence of this T cell receptor (beta chain) was determined in a study of blood T cell repertoires in COVID-19. Study-level information: Sources were T cells, B-cell-depleted T cells, or PBMCs; the material itself was cDNA or gDNA.

Data came from immunoSEQ multiplex PCR; TCRdb stores just in-frame clones and leaves some out. This table holds about 100,000 clones, about 77% found once. Between the trimmed V and J ends, which lost 3 bases and 4 bases, there was a span of 12 bases. This CDR3 spans 14 amino acids. Germline-derived CDR1 and CDR2 are LNHDA and SQIVND (reference sequence). The chain links TRBV19 to TRBJ1-1; D uncertain. Material for sequencing was peripheral blood. The source is a man in his 70s with active or convalescent COVID-19. The CDR3 loop reads CASSIGVRGTEAFF. DNA of the CDR3: TGTGCCAGTAGTATTGGGGTGCGGGGCACTGAAGCTTTCTTT.